The 14 T cell receptor beta chains given below trace back to one sample, sequenced in a study of T cells in narcolepsy. This table comes from immunoSEQ multiplex PCR, and its TCRdb copy is limited to in-frame clones, with some not included. Here the sample spans tens of thousands of clones, roughly 80% being singletons. Sequences were obtained from CD45RA- memory CD4+ T cells from PBMCs. These receptors were collected from a human donor with narcolepsy.

The genes are TRBV30 and TRBJ1-3; no clear D gene. V lost 5 bases, J lost 0 bases, and 17 bases lay in between. The CDR3 runs to 16 residues. Germline CDR1 reads GTSNPN; CDR2 reads SVGIG (reference sequence). Here the CDR3 DNA reads TGTGCCTGGGGCCGTGGTTTTGTCACCTCTGGAAACACCATATATTTT. This translates into CAWGRGFVTSGNTIYF.

The V gene is TRBV5-1, the J gene TRBJ2-3; 10 nucleotides match TRBD2. This CDR3 is built from 14 residues. V shed 4 bases and J 3 bases; nucleotides not matched to a gene: 2. Germline CDR1 is SGHRS and CDR2 is YFSETQ. The CDR3 DNA sequence: TGCGCCAGCAGCCCGACTAGCGGGACAGATACGCAGTATTTT. It translates to CASSPTSGTDTQYF. The full variable domain, rest sourced from reference TRBV5-1 and TRBJ2-3, is KAGVTQTPRYLIKTRGQQVTLSCSPISGHRSVSWYQQTPGQGLQFLFEYFSETQRNKGNFPGRFSGRQFSNSRSEMNVSTLELGDSALYLCASSPTSGTDTQYFGPGTRLTVL.

The CDR3 sequence is CASSQGPTGTISPPLHF. CDR3 DNA sequence: TGTGCCAGCAGCCAAGGGCCTACCGGGACTATAAGTCCCCCCCTCCACTTT. This rearrangement joins TRBV14 to TRBJ1-6, with a weak D call TRBD1 (5 bases). Deletions cut 1 base from V and 13 bases from J, with 23 bases between. There are 17 residues in the CDR3. Per germline, CDR1 SGHDN and CDR2 FVKESK.

V gene TRBV6-6 combines with J gene TRBJ1-4; D might be TRBD1 (6 bases). The CDR3 consists of 14 residues. The ends were cut back, 3 bases at V and 3 bases at J, with 8 bases in the middle. From germline, CDR1 is MNHNY and CDR2 SVGAGI (reference sequence). CDR3 residues: CASSYGQSNEKLFF. The CDR3 nucleotides are TGTGCCAGCAGTTATGGACAGTCTAATGAAAAACTGTTTTTT.

The V gene is TRBV5-4, the J gene TRBJ2-1, with D possibly called TRBD1 or TRBD2 (5 bases each). The V and J ends lost 2 bases and 8 bases respectively, with 17 bases between them. The CDR3 is 15 amino acids. Germline CDR1 and CDR2: SGHNT and YYREEE (reference sequence). The CDR3 sequence: CASSLGTPGMYEQFF. CDR3 nucleotides: TGTGCCAGCAGCTTAGGGACCCCCGGAATGTATGAGCAGTTCTTC. The whole variable domain, filled in from reference TRBV5-4 and TRBJ2-1, reads ETGVTQSPTHLIKTRGQQVTLRCSSQSGHNTVSWYQQALGQGPQFIFQYYREEENGRGNFPPRFSGLQFPNYSSELNVNALELDDSALYLCASSLGTPGMYEQFFGPGTRLTVL.

The chain carries TRBV29-1 and TRBJ1-1; possible D gene TRBD1, 5 bases. CDR3 length: 11 amino acids. Germline CDR1 reads SQVTM; CDR2 reads ANQGSEA. V lost 8 bases to trimming and J lost 5 bases, with 12 bases between them. CDR3 nucleotides: TGCAGCCTGAATACAGGAACTGAAGCTTTCTTT. This encodes CSLNTGTEAFF. Based on the CDR3 plus reference TRBV29-1 and TRBJ1-1, the full variable domain is SAVISQKPSRDICQRGTSLTIQCQVDSQVTMMFWYRQQPGQSLTLIATANQGSEATYESGFVIDKFPISRPNLTFSTLTVSNMSPEDSSIYLCSLNTGTEAFFGQGTRLTVV.

The rearrangement links TRBV7-9 to TRBJ1-1, with D tentatively TRBD1 (5 bases). CDR1 and CDR2 from the germline V gene are SEHNR and FQNEAQ (reference sequence). The CDR3 is 18 amino acids. V lost 2 bases to trimming and J lost 2 bases, with 21 bases between them. The CDR3 here is CASSLIGALGQRNTEAFF. CDR3 in DNA: TGTGCCAGCAGCTTAATTGGTGCACTGGGGCAGCGTAACACTGAAGCTTTCTTT.

J is TRBJ1-2 and V is TRBV30; 9 bases agree with TRBD1. The V and J ends lost 2 bases and 13 bases, in that order; junction bases with no gene match: 11. The CDR3 sequence is 13 residues long. The V gene's germline CDR1 is GTSNPN and CDR2 SVGIG (reference sequence). CDR3 in DNA: TGTGCCTGGAGTAATACGGGACAGGGACGGGGCACCTTC. Its translation is CAWSNTGQGRGTF.

The chain recombines TRBV4-2 with TRBJ2-7, with 7 bases fitting TRBD1. The CDR3 is 14 residues long. Trimming removed 5 bases from V and 0 bases from J; junction bases left unmatched: 4. Germline V gives CDR1 LGHNA, CDR2 YNFKEQ. CDR3 sequence: CASSGYRGSYEQYF. The CDR3 DNA sequence: TGTGCCAGCAGCGGGTACAGGGGCTCCTACGAGCAGTACTTC.

CDR3 loop: CASSIDRGSYNEQFF. CDR3 DNA sequence: TGCGCCAGCAGCATAGACAGGGGGTCCTACAATGAGCAGTTCTTC. The chain is built from TRBV5-1 and TRBJ2-1; 9 bases align to TRBD1. V lost 4 bases, J lost 1 base, and 3 bases stayed unmatched. Looked up from germline, CDR1 is SGHRS and CDR2 is YFSETQ. CDR3 size: 15 residues.

The rearrangement uses TRBV18 and TRBJ1-1; TRBD1 matches at 9 bases. V gave up 3 bases and J gave up 4 bases; unmatched junction bases: 9. Germline loops: CDR1 KGHSH, CDR2 LQKENI. The CDR3 loop spans 16 amino acids. DNA of the CDR3: TGTGCCAGCTCACCGCCGACAGGGGGTTTTGGCACTGAAGCTTTCTTT. As protein: CASSPPTGGFGTEAFF.

The J gene is TRBJ1-1, the V gene TRBV6-4, with D unclear. V lost 3 bases, J lost 0 bases, and 5 bases lay in between. CDR1 is MRHNA and CDR2 is SNTAGT in the germline V gene. The CDR3 runs 13 residues. Here the CDR3 DNA reads TGTGCCAGCAGTGAGGCGGTGAACACTGAAGCTTTCTTT. Amino acids: CASSEAVNTEAFF.

For the CDR3, the DNA is TGTGCCAGCAGCTTAAGCGACAATACAGATACGCAGTATTTT. Protein product: CASSLSDNTDTQYF. This chain links TRBV7-3 with TRBJ2-3; the D is unclear. Germline CDR1 is SGHTA and CDR2 is FQGTGA. V lost 1 base and J lost 3, with 8 bases in between. This CDR3 is built from 14 residues.

The V and J genes are TRBV7-2 and TRBJ2-1; D is undetermined. The germline V gene has CDR1 SGHTA and CDR2 FQGNSA. The CDR3 length is 13 residues. V lost 5 bases, J lost 4 bases, and 9 bases lay in between. The CDR3 DNA reads as TGTGCCAGCAGCCATTACCAATACAATGAGCAGTTCTTC. Amino acids: CASSHYQYNEQFF.